This T cell receptor beta chain was identified in a study of T cell responses to AZD1222 COVID-19 vaccine. Study outcomes and limitations: Among spike-specific TCRs, nearly half reportedly target unmutated variant regions.

Germline assignment: CDR1 LNHDA and CDR2 SQIVND (reference sequence). The CDR3 spans 15 residues. V lost 6 bases to trimming and J lost 5 bases; unmatched junction nucleotides: 10. TCRdb's copy holds only in-frame clones and misses some; the assay was immunoSEQ multiplex PCR. The data show around 35,000 clones, with around 86% seen just once and approximately 11% held by the top ten. Comments on this clone: Its antigen is not identified.

The chain couples TRBV19 to TRBJ2-5, with 9 nucleotides matching TRBD1. The clonotype comes from an adult who received the AZD1222 COVID-19 vaccine. The sequencing used peripheral blood, collected 28 days after the second AZD1222 dose. The CDR3 spells CASSIQGASAETQYF. As DNA, the CDR3 is TGTGCCAGTAGCATACAGGGGGCAAGTGCCGAGACCCAGTACTTC. The full variable domain, in which reference TRBV19 and TRBJ2-5 provide the parts outside the CDR3, is DGGITQSPKYLFRKEGQNVTLSCEQNLNHDAMYWYRQDPGQGLRLIYYSQIVNDFQKGDIAEGYSVSREKKESFPLTVTSAQKNPTAFYLCASSIQGASAETQYFGPGTRLLVL.